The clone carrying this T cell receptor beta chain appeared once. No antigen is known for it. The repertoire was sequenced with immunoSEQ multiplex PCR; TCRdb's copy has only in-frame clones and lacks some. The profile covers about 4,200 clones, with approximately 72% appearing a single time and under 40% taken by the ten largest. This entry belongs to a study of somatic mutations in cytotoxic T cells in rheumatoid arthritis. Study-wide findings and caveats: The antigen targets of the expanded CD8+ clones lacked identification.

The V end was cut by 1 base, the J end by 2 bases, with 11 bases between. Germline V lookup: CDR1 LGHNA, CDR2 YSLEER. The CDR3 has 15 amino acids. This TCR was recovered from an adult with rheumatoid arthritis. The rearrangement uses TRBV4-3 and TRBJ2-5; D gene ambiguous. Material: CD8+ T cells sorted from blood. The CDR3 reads CASSQGAGSQETQYF. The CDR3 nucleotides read TGCGCCAGCAGCCAAGGGGCCGGATCACAAGAGACCCAGTACTTC.